This is a list of T cell receptor beta chains from one sample in a study of CD8 T cells in ankylosing spondylitis. Using its own MiXCR run on the 5' RACE reads, TCRdb lists one record per CDR3 protein. Of roughly 490,000 distinct CDR3 sequences in the sample, over 4% were seen once. The sample was blood, either unsorted or a sorted T cell fraction (not recorded which). The receptors here all came from a male donor with ankylosing spondylitis. The CDR3 runs from the conserved cysteine through the conserved F or W. Fields, in order: V gene, J gene, D gene, clone size, CDR3 protein, CDR3 DNA. A D gene is named only where the DNA matches it firmly. Expanded clones get a size class; other rows say once, few or many, or leave the size out.

V: TRBV27; J: TRBJ2-1; D: TRBD1; size: -; CDR3: CASSPMTGGSYNEQFF; DNA: TGTGCCAGCAGTCCCATGACAGGGGGCTCCTACAATGAGCAGTTCTTC
V: TRBV7-2; J: TRBJ2-5; D: -; size: many; CDR3: CASLDRGLYQYF; DNA: TGTGCCAGCCTCGACCGGGGTTTGTACCAGTACTTC
V: TRBV9; J: TRBJ2-3; D: -; size: many; CDR3: CASSVDSSRTDTQYF; DNA: TGTGCCAGCAGCGTAGACAGTTCCCGCACAGATACGCAGTATTTT
V: TRBV5-1; J: TRBJ2-7; D: TRBD1; size: many; CDR3: CASSLLGTGREGQYF; DNA: TGCGCCAGCAGCTTGCTAGGGACAGGGCGCGAGGGGCAGTACTTC
V: TRBV9; J: TRBJ1-2; D: -; size: many; CDR3: CASSVGTANYGYTF; DNA: TGTGCCAGCAGCGTAGGGACAGCTAACTATGGCTACACCTTC
V: TRBV7-9; J: TRBJ1-4; D: -; size: many; CDR3: CASSFGANEKLFF; DNA: TGTGCCAGCAGCTTTGGGGCTAATGAAAAACTGTTTTTT
V: TRBV29-1; J: TRBJ2-3; D: TRBD1; size: many; CDR3: CSVDRGGDTQYF; DNA: TGCAGCGTAGACAGGGGAGGAGATACGCAGTATTTT
V: TRBV6-1; J: TRBJ2-5; D: TRBD2; size: -; CDR3: CASTPPGGKTQYF; DNA: TGTGCCAGCACCCCCCCCGGGGGGAAGACCCAGTACTTC
V: TRBV6-6; J: TRBJ1-1; D: -; size: few; CDR3: CASTPGGTEAFF; DNA: TGTGCCAGCACTCCCGGGGGCACTGAAGCTTTCTTT
V: TRBV7-2; J: TRBJ1-5; D: TRBD1; size: many; CDR3: CASSLSRTGGQPQHF; DNA: TGTGCCAGCAGCTTATCACGGACAGGGGGTCAGCCCCAGCATTTT
V: TRBV5-1; J: TRBJ1-5; D: -; size: many; CDR3: CASSGQPNQPQHF; DNA: TGCGCCAGTTCTGGACAGCCCAATCAGCCCCAGCATTTT
V: TRBV7-6; J: TRBJ2-7; D: -; size: many; CDR3: CASSLVPPGRESYEQYF; DNA: TGTGCCAGCAGCTTAGTACCACCTGGACGGGAATCCTACGAGCAGTACTTC
V: TRBV6-5; J: TRBJ2-7; D: -; size: many; CDR3: CASSYSTHGSYEQYF; DNA: TGTGCCAGCAGTTACTCGACGCATGGTTCCTACGAGCAGTACTTC
V: TRBV2; J: TRBJ2-7; D: TRBD1; size: few; CDR3: CASSAFKGAREQYF; DNA: TGTGCCAGCAGCGCTTTCAAGGGGGCGCGAGAGCAGTACTTC
V: TRBV29-1; J: TRBJ2-1; D: -; size: many; CDR3: CSVEGVPYNEQFF; DNA: TGCAGCGTTGAAGGGGTCCCCTACAATGAGCAGTTCTTC
V: TRBV29-1; J: TRBJ2-1; D: TRBD2; size: many; CDR3: CSVGTSENNEQFF; DNA: TGCAGCGTTGGGACTAGCGAGAACAATGAGCAGTTCTTC
V: TRBV5-1; J: TRBJ2-2; D: -; size: many; CDR3: CASSLGEWDTGELFF; DNA: TGCGCCAGCAGCTTGGGTGAATGGGATACCGGGGAGCTGTTTTTT
V: TRBV11-1; J: TRBJ2-6; D: TRBD2; size: many; CDR3: CASIGTSGRTRSGANVLTF; DNA: TGTGCCAGCATCGGAACTAGCGGGAGGACGAGATCTGGGGCCAACGTCCTGACTTTC
V: TRBV28; J: TRBJ2-3; D: TRBD2; size: few; CDR3: CASSELRTSGISTDTQYF; DNA: TGTGCCAGCAGTGAACTAAGGACTAGCGGGATTAGCACAGATACGCAGTATTTT
V: TRBV24-1; J: TRBJ2-3; D: -; size: many; CDR3: CATSDPREATDTQYF; DNA: TGTGCCACCAGTGACCCCCGTGAGGCCACAGATACGCAGTATTTT
V: TRBV29-1; J: TRBJ1-1; D: TRBD1; size: few; CDR3: CSASVGQANTEAFF; DNA: TGCAGCGCTTCTGTAGGACAGGCAAACACTGAAGCTTTCTTT
V: TRBV5-6; J: TRBJ2-3; D: -; size: many; CDR3: CASSFSSGGLYRDTQYF; DNA: TGTGCCAGCAGCTTCTCCTCCGGTGGACTATACAGGGATACGCAGTATTTT
V: TRBV5-1; J: TRBJ1-2; D: -; size: many; CDR3: CASSLAGPINYGYTF; DNA: TGCGCCAGCAGCTTGGCTGGACCGATAAACTATGGCTACACCTTC
V: TRBV4-2; J: TRBJ2-1; D: TRBD2; size: many; CDR3: CASSRAGGRSEQFF; DNA: TGTGCCAGCAGCAGGGCGGGGGGGAGAAGTGAGCAGTTCTTC
V: TRBV7-2; J: TRBJ2-2; D: -; size: many; CDR3: CASSRPGRLHRGELFF; DNA: TGTGCCAGCAGCCGACCGGGACGGCTACACCGGGGAGAGCTGTTTTTT
V: TRBV29-1; J: TRBJ2-5; D: -; size: many; CDR3: CSVAPGQETQYF; DNA: TGCAGCGTTGCACCAGGGCAAGAGACCCAGTACTTC
V: TRBV11-1; J: TRBJ2-1; D: TRBD2; size: -; CDR3: CASSKKLAGTYNEQFF; DNA: TGTGCCAGCAGCAAAAAGCTAGCGGGGACCTACAATGAGCAGTTCTTC
V: TRBV9; J: TRBJ1-5; D: TRBD1; size: many; CDR3: CASSGGTGQVPQHF; DNA: TGTGCCAGCAGCGGAGGGACAGGGCAAGTGCCCCAGCATTTT
V: TRBV7-2; J: TRBJ1-1; D: -; size: many; CDR3: CASSRGPGSTEAFF; DNA: TGTGCCAGCAGCCGGGGACCGGGGAGCACTGAAGCTTTCTTT
V: TRBV5-1; J: TRBJ2-4; D: -; size: many; CDR3: CASSLYRSAKNIQYF; DNA: TGCGCCAGCAGCTTGTACAGGTCGGCCAAAAACATTCAGTACTTC
V: TRBV7-7; J: TRBJ1-1; D: -; size: many; CDR3: CASSATMNTEAFF; DNA: TGTGCTAGCAGCGCGACCATGAACACTGAAGCTTTCTTT
V: TRBV7-8; J: TRBJ2-1; D: -; size: many; CDR3: CASSPEPGHLMNNEQFF; DNA: TGTGCCAGCAGCCCTGAACCGGGACATCTAATGAACAATGAGCAGTTCTTC
V: TRBV28; J: TRBJ2-2; D: TRBD2; size: few; CDR3: CASSFRGLAVYTGELFF; DNA: TGTGCCAGCAGTTTCCGGGGACTAGCGGTCTACACCGGGGAGCTGTTTTTT
V: TRBV19; J: TRBJ1-6; D: -; size: many; CDR3: CASSLLGADSPLHF; DNA: TGTGCCAGTAGTCTCCTAGGGGCAGATTCACCCCTCCACTTT
V: TRBV15; J: TRBJ1-1; D: -; size: many; CDR3: CATSRAGRNTEAFF; DNA: TGTGCCACCAGCAGAGCGGGACGCAACACTGAAGCTTTCTTT
V: TRBV5-6; J: TRBJ2-7; D: -; size: many; CDR3: CASSLEPAGEQYF; DNA: TGTGCCAGCAGCTTGGAGCCCGCGGGCGAGCAGTACTTC
V: TRBV28; J: TRBJ2-5; D: -; size: many; CDR3: CASTTHRDGMTQYF; DNA: TGTGCCAGCACCACCCACCGGGACGGTATGACCCAGTACTTC
V: TRBV11-2; J: TRBJ2-1; D: -; size: many; CDR3: CASSLGPANEQFF; DNA: TGTGCCAGCAGCTTAGGACCGGCCAATGAGCAGTTCTTC
V: TRBV7-2; J: TRBJ1-4; D: -; size: many; CDR3: CASSFPPEGMDEKLFF; DNA: TGTGCCAGCAGCTTCCCCCCGGAAGGGATGGATGAAAAACTGTTTTTT
V: TRBV9; J: TRBJ1-1; D: -; size: many; CDR3: CASSVRGNTEAFF; DNA: TGTGCCAGCAGCGTAAGGGGGAACACTGAAGCTTTCTTT
V: TRBV5-4; J: TRBJ2-7; D: -; size: many; CDR3: CASSPTGQGRYEQYF; DNA: TGTGCCAGCAGCCCAACGGGGCAGGGCAGGTACGAGCAGTACTTC
V: TRBV20-1; J: TRBJ2-7; D: -; size: -; CDR3: CSAQSGEQYF; DNA: TGCAGTGCCCAGAGCGGGGAGCAGTACTTC
V: TRBV4-2; J: TRBJ1-3; D: TRBD1; size: many; CDR3: CASSQDGGTASGNTIYF; DNA: TGTGCCAGCAGCCAAGATGGAGGGACAGCCTCTGGAAACACCATATATTTT
V: TRBV28; J: TRBJ1-2; D: TRBD1; size: many; CDR3: CATALTGGSYGYTF; DNA: TGTGCCACCGCCTTGACAGGGGGCAGCTATGGCTACACCTTC
V: TRBV9; J: TRBJ1-1; D: -; size: many; CDR3: CASSVVGGPAFF; DNA: TGTGCCAGCAGCGTAGTGGGGGGGCCAGCTTTCTTT
V: TRBV25-1; J: TRBJ1-2; D: -; size: few; CDR3: CASSESLDGYGYTF; DNA: TGTGCCAGCAGTGAATCGTTGGACGGCTATGGCTACACCTTC
V: TRBV29-1; J: TRBJ1-2; D: TRBD1; size: many; CDR3: CSVGTGYGYTF; DNA: TGCAGCGTTGGGACAGGGTATGGCTACACCTTC
V: TRBV27; J: TRBJ1-2; D: TRBD1; size: -; CDR3: CASSSSRTGVSYGYTF; DNA: TGTGCCAGCAGTTCCTCCCGGACAGGAGTAAGCTATGGCTACACCTTC
V: TRBV5-1; J: TRBJ1-5; D: -; size: many; CDR3: CASSFPRDTSSNQPQHF; DNA: TGCGCCAGCAGCTTCCCCCGGGACACAAGCAGCAATCAGCCCCAGCATTTT
V: TRBV3-1; J: TRBJ2-5; D: TRBD2; size: -; CDR3: CASSRQGLAGGYF; DNA: TGTGCCAGCAGCCGCCAGGGACTAGCGGGAGGTTACTTC
V: TRBV18; J: TRBJ2-3; D: -; size: many; CDR3: CASSPTSDGDTQYF; DNA: TGTGCCAGCTCACCTACTTCAGACGGAGATACGCAGTATTTT
V: TRBV7-2; J: TRBJ1-6; D: -; size: -; CDR3: CASSLRLTLRNSPLHF; DNA: TGTGCCAGCAGCTTAAGGCTCACATTACGGAATTCACCCCTCCACTTT
V: TRBV4-3; J: TRBJ1-1; D: -; size: -; CDR3: CASSQDRALYGITEAFF; DNA: TGCGCCAGCAGCCAAGATCGGGCCCTATACGGTATCACTGAAGCTTTCTTT
V: TRBV2; J: TRBJ2-2; D: -; size: few; CDR3: CADRKQNAGELFF; DNA: TGTGCCGACAGAAAACAAAACGCCGGGGAGCTGTTTTTT
V: TRBV15; J: TRBJ2-1; D: TRBD2; size: many; CDR3: CATSRASGSYYNEQFF; DNA: TGTGCCACCAGCAGGGCTAGCGGGAGTTACTACAATGAGCAGTTCTTC
V: TRBV6-5; J: TRBJ1-5; D: -; size: few; CDR3: CASSYRRRGSNQPQHF; DNA: TGTGCCAGCAGTTACCGAAGGAGGGGGAGCAATCAGCCCCAGCATTTT
V: TRBV6-2/TRBV6-3; J: TRBJ1-1; D: -; size: many; CDR3: CASLTSMNTEAFF; DNA: TGTGCCAGCCTCACTTCCATGAACACTGAAGCTTTCTTT
V: TRBV14; J: TRBJ2-7; D: TRBD1; size: -; CDR3: CASSRLTGFRYEQYF; DNA: TGTGCCAGCAGCCGCCTGACAGGGTTTCGCTACGAGCAGTACTTC
V: TRBV14; J: TRBJ2-5; D: TRBD2; size: -; CDR3: CASSQRSRLAETQYF; DNA: TGTGCCAGCAGCCAACGGTCAAGACTAGCGGAGACCCAGTACTTC
V: TRBV12-3/TRBV12-4; J: TRBJ1-1; D: -; size: many; CDR3: CASSLARVRGAFF; DNA: TGTGCCAGCAGCCTAGCCAGGGTTCGTGGAGCTTTCTTT